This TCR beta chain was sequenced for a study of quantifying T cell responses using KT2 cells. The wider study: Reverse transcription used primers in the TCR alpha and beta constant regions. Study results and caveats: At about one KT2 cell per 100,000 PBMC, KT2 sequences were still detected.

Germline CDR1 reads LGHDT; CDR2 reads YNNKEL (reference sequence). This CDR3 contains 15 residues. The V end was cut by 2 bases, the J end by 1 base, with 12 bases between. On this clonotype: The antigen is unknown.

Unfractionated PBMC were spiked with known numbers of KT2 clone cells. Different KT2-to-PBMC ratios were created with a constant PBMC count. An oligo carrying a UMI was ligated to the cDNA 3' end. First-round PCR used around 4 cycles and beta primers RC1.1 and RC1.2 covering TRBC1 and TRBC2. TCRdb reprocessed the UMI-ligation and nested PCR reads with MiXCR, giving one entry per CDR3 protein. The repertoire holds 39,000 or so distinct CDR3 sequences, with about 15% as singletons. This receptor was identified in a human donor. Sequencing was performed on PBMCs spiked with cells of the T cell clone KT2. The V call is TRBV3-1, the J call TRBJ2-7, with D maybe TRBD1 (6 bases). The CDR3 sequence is CASSQMSTGSYEQYF. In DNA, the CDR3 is TGTGCCAGCAGCCAAATGTCGACAGGTTCCTACGAGCAGTACTTC.